This T cell receptor (beta chain) was captured in a study of blood T cell repertoires in COVID-19. Across the whole study: Collection of acute and convalescent COVID-19 samples took place in the United States, Italy and Spain. The cDNA or gDNA used as material had been derived from T cells, B-cell-depleted T cells, or PBMCs.

Either two negative PCRs, clearance, or symptom resolution qualified Cohort 3 donors as recovered. Unmatched junction bases numbered 16, after V lost 3 bases and J lost 9 bases. The CDR3 has 18 residues. The germline gives CDR1 KGHSH, CDR2 LQKENI. Clones were sequenced by immunoSEQ multiplex PCR, and TCRdb holds only the in-frame ones, with some missing. This sample has about 380,000 clones, with more than 75% found just once. This chain links TRBV18 with TRBJ1-6, with TRBD1 matching over 8 bases. The origin of this receptor is a woman between 18 and 29 years old who had recovered from COVID-19. Specimen: PBMCs or T cells enriched from blood (not recorded which). The CDR3 reads CASSPIVFGQGESSPLHF. CDR3 in DNA: TGTGCCAGCTCACCCATCGTGTTTGGACAGGGCGAATCTTCACCCCTCCACTTT.